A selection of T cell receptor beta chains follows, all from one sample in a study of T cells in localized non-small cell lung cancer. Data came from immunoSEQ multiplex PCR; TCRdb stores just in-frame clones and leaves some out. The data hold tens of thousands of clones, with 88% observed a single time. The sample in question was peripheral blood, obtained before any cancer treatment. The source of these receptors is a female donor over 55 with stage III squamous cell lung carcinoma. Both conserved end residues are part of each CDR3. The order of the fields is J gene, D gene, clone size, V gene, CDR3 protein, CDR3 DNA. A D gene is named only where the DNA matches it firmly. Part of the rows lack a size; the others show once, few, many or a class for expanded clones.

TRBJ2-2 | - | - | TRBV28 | CASNTYTGELFF | TGTGCCAGCAACACCTACACCGGGGAGCTGTTTTTT
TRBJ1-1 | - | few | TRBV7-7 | CASSSGALLYAEAFF | TGTGCCAGCAGCTCCGGGGCTTTGCTATACGCTGAAGCTTTCTTT
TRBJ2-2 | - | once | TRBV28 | CASLGRTSTGELFF | TGTGCCAGCCTTGGGCGGACTTCCACCGGGGAGCTGTTTTTT
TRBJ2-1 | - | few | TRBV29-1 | CSVAQELYNEQFF | TGCAGCGTTGCACAGGAACTGTACAATGAGCAGTTCTTC
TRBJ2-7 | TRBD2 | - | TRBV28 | CASRPTSGRAKSGAYEQYF | TGTGCCAGCAGGCCTACTAGCGGGAGGGCCAAGTCTGGGGCCTACGAGCAGTACTTC
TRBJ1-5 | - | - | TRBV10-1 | CASSEYREQPQHF | TGCGCCAGCAGTGAGTACAGGGAACAGCCCCAGCATTTT
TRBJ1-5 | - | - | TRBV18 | CASSRGGNQPQHF | TGTGCCAGCTCACGGGGAGGCAATCAGCCCCAGCATTTT
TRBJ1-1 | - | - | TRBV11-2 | CASSLVVFQGLGEAFF | TGTGCCAGCAGCTTAGTAGTGTTTCAGGGGCTGGGGGAAGCTTTCTTT
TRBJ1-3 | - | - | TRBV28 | CASVRPSGNTIYF | TGTGCCAGCGTACGCCCCTCTGGAAACACCATATATTTT
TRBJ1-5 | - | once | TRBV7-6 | CASSLRGADSQPQHF | TGTGCCAGCAGCTTACGGGGTGCGGATAGTCAGCCCCAGCATTTT
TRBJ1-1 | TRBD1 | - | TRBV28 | CASSLPGQGSTAFF | TGTGCCAGCAGTTTACCGGGACAGGGAAGCACAGCTTTCTTT
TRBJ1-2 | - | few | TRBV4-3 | CASSQDKGSYGYTF | TGCGCCAGCAGCCAAGATAAGGGGAGCTATGGCTACACCTTC
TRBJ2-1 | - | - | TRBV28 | CASSQPWGFFEQFF | TGTGCCAGCAGTCAACCCTGGGGGTTTTTCGAGCAGTTCTTC
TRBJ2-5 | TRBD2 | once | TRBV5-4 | CASSSGLAGETETQYF | TGTGCCAGCAGCTCGGGACTAGCGGGGGAGACGGAGACCCAGTACTTC
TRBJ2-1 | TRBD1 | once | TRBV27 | CASSSYSGQSYVEQFF | TGTGCCAGCAGTTCATATTCGGGACAGAGCTATGTTGAGCAGTTCTTC
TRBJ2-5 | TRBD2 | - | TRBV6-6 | CASSFSGGQETQYF | TGTGCCAGCAGTTTTAGCGGGGGCCAGGAGACCCAGTACTTC
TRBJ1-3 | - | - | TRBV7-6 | CASSREGLGWSGNTIYF | TGTGCCAGCAGCAGGGAGGGGTTGGGATGGTCTGGAAACACCATATATTTT
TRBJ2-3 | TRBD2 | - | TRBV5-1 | CASSLGLAGATDTQYF | TGCGCCAGCAGCTTGGGACTAGCGGGAGCCACAGATACGCAGTATTTT
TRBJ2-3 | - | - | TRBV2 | CASSTHERYSTDTQYF | TGTGCCAGCAGTACCCACGAGCGATATAGCACAGATACGCAGTATTTT
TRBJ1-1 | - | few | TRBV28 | CASSLQGFGYTEAFF | TGTGCCAGCAGTCTGCAGGGGTTTGGATACACTGAAGCTTTCTTT
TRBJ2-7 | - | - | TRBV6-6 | CASSSLGVDYEQYF | TGTGCCAGCAGTAGCCTGGGTGTCGACTACGAGCAGTACTTC
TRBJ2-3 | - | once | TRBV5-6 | CASSSGLASTDTQYF | TGTGCCAGCAGCTCGGGACTTGCTAGCACAGATACGCAGTATTTT
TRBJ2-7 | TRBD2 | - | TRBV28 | CASSLNRGLADLYEQYF | TGTGCCAGCAGTTTAAATAGGGGACTAGCGGACCTCTACGAGCAGTACTTC
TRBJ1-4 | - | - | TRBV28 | CASSLGGYEEKLFF | TGTGCCAGCAGTTTAGGAGGGTATGAGGAAAAACTGTTTTTT
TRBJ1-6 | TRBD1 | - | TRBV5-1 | CASGTGTDNSPLHF | TGCGCCAGCGGGACCGGGACAGATAATTCACCCCTCCACTTT
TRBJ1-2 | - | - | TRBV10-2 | CASSDHRVPGYGYTF | TGCGCCAGCAGCGATCACAGGGTTCCGGGCTATGGCTACACCTTC
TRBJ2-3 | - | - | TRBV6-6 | CASRPEGADTQYF | TGTGCCAGCAGACCCGAGGGGGCAGATACGCAGTATTTT
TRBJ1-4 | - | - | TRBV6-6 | CASTYRKPSEKLFF | TGTGCCAGCACCTACAGAAAACCGAGTGAAAAACTGTTTTTT
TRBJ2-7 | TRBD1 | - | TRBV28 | CASSPLDRAFEQYF | TGTGCCAGCAGCCCATTGGACAGGGCGTTCGAGCAGTACTTC
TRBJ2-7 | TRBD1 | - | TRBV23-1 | CASSQFPGQVYEQYF | TGCGCCAGCAGTCAATTTCCAGGACAGGTATACGAGCAGTACTTC
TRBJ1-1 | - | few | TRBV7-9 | CASSSSANTEAFF | TGTGCCAGCAGCTCCTCCGCGAACACTGAAGCTTTCTTT
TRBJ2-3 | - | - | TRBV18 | CASSQIVADTQYF | TGTGCCAGCTCACAGATTGTAGCGGATACGCAGTATTTT
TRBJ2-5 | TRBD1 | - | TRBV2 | CASSEARGTGSRETQYF | TGTGCCAGCAGTGAAGCGCGCGGGACAGGCTCCCGGGAGACCCAGTACTTC
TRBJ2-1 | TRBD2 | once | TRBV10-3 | CAIRDSGGAHEQFF | TGTGCCATCAGGGATAGCGGGGGGGCGCATGAGCAGTTCTTC
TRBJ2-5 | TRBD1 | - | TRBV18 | CASSPTGGGETQYF | TGTGCCAGCTCACCGACAGGGGGCGGGGAGACCCAGTACTTC